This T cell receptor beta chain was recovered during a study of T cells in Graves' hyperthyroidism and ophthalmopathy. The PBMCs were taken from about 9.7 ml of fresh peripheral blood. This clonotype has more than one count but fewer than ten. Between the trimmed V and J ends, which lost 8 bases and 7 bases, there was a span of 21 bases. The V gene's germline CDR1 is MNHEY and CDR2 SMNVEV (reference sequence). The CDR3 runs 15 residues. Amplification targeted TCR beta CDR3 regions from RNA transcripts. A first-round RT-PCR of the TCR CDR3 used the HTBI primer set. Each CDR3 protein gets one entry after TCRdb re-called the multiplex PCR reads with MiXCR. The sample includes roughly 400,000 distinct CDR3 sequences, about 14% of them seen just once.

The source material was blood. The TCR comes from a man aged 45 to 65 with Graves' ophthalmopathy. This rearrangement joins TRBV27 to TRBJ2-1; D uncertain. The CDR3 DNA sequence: TGTGCCAGCTCGACTCTGCTCCCCGTGACGAATGAGCAGTTCTTC. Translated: CASSTLLPVTNEQFF.